A selection of T cell receptor beta chains follows, all from one sample in a study of identical twins. A single record per CDR3 protein comes from TCRdb applying MiXCR to the 5' RACE reads. Found here are about 220,000 distinct CDR3 sequences, 6.5% of them singletons; the top ten hold roughly 14%. These records were also assigned to another study, of T cells expressing NK-cell markers.

The sequenced material came from CD8+ T cells sorted from blood. The receptors shown here come from a woman younger than 35 in good health. Each CDR3 is given with its conserved first and last residue. Fields, in order: clone size, V gene, CDR3 protein. Clone size appears in some rows only: once, few, many, or a class for an expanded clone.

size: .
V: TRBV20-1
CDR3: CSANEEFIGSSYNEQFF

size: .
V: TRBV30
CDR3: CAWSVMGDYNEQFF

size: many
V: TRBV6-5
CDR3: CASSYAGVDTEAFF

size: few
V: TRBV14
CDR3: CASSLRGRGQDEQFF

size: .
V: TRBV7-9
CDR3: CASSLVRTGVLNTEAFF

size: few
V: TRBV20-1
CDR3: CSAPTRTISGRAYNEQFF

size: .
V: TRBV4-1
CDR3: CASSQGPLLAGDEQFF

size: few
V: TRBV7-9
CDR3: CASSDLESGGPYNEQFF

size: .
V: TRBV25-1
CDR3: CASATHRGWQPQHF

size: .
V: TRBV12-5
CDR3: CASGLAQPQHF

size: few
V: TRBV3-1
CDR3: CASGDVLNTEAFF

size: .
V: TRBV10-3
CDR3: CAISELQGNLPGANVLTF

size: .
V: TRBV14
CDR3: CASSSRDSYNEQFF

size: .
V: TRBV7-9
CDR3: CASTREPFYEQYF

size: many
V: TRBV20-1
CDR3: CSARAVGTGGYEQYF

size: .
V: TRBV7-9
CDR3: CASSPRRSGDQETQYF

size: few
V: TRBV5-1
CDR3: CASSLNWGLNTEAFF

size: few
V: TRBV4-3
CDR3: CASSQDGRSNTEAFF

size: many
V: TRBV27
CDR3: CASSSGQGLNIQYF

size: many
V: TRBV6-2/TRBV6-3
CDR3: CASSYTRGEQFF

size: many
V: TRBV7-2
CDR3: CASSLAFGGPGQSSYNEQFF

size: many
V: TRBV27
CDR3: CASSLSRGTPFF

size: few
V: TRBV10-1
CDR3: CASSEGSQTYEQYF

size: .
V: TRBV2
CDR3: CASSEAGAGGLYEQYF

size: many
V: TRBV20-1
CDR3: CSAPSEREGFNEQFF

size: .
V: TRBV12-5
CDR3: CASGPGRIGETQYF

size: few
V: TRBV29-1
CDR3: CSAWVIGQGAYEQYF

size: many
V: TRBV6-5
CDR3: CASRGGIHEQYF

size: many
V: TRBV21-1
CDR3: CASSKGPPLNTEAFF

size: few
V: TRBV5-1
CDR3: CASSSDSYGYTF